This is a list of T cell receptor beta chains from one sample in a study of blood T cell repertoires in COVID-19. The method was immunoSEQ multiplex PCR; TCRdb's version includes in-frame clones alone and lacks a portion of them. The table includes hundreds of thousands of clones, about four fifths detected once. Sequenced: peripheral blood. The receptors here all came from a woman over 75 with COVID-19, enrolled during active disease. CDR3s include the opening cysteine and the closing phenylalanine or tryptophan. The D gene is left open where the match is weak. Not all rows give a size; the values are once, few, many and, for expanded clones, a class.

V: TRBV18
J: TRBJ1-2
D: TRBD1
size: -
DNA: TGTGCCAGCTCACCACCGGCAGGGGGCGCGTATGGCTACACCTTC
CDR3: CASSPPAGGAYGYTF

V: TRBV5-4
J: TRBJ2-7
D: -
size: -
DNA: TGTGCCAGCAGCCTCGATCCGACAGGAAGCTCCTACGAGCAGTACTTC
CDR3: CASSLDPTGSSYEQYF

V: TRBV2
J: TRBJ2-7
D: -
size: -
DNA: TGTGCCAGCAGTGAAGAGCGGAGGGGCCACGAGCAGTACTTC
CDR3: CASSEERRGHEQYF

V: TRBV18
J: TRBJ1-3
D: -
size: -
DNA: TGTGCCAGCTCACCACCGCGGCCCTCTGGAAACACCATATATTTT
CDR3: CASSPPRPSGNTIYF

V: TRBV18
J: TRBJ2-3
D: TRBD2
size: few
DNA: TGTGCCAGCTCACCTACCCTAGCGGCAGATACGCAGTATTTT
CDR3: CASSPTLAADTQYF

V: TRBV28
J: TRBJ2-1
D: TRBD2
size: -
DNA: TGTGCCAGCACCCTGACGGGAGGGTCCTACAATGAGCAGTTCTTC
CDR3: CASTLTGGSYNEQFF

V: TRBV5-1
J: TRBJ2-7
D: TRBD1
size: -
DNA: TGCGCCAGCAGCCAGGGGACAGGGGGTGTTTCCGAGCAGTACTTC
CDR3: CASSQGTGGVSEQYF

V: TRBV18
J: TRBJ1-2
D: -
size: -
DNA: TGTGCCAGCTCACCGGCTCGGACAGATGCTATCGATGGCTACACCTTC
CDR3: CASSPARTDAIDGYTF

V: TRBV5-6
J: TRBJ2-2
D: -
size: -
DNA: TGTGCCAGCAGCTTGCCCTACACCGGGGAGCTGTTTTTT
CDR3: CASSLPYTGELFF

V: TRBV6-5
J: TRBJ2-3
D: -
size: -
DNA: TGTGCCAGCAGCCCGGGACAAATCAGCACAGATACGCAGTATTTT
CDR3: CASSPGQISTDTQYF

V: TRBV6-6
J: TRBJ1-2
D: -
size: -
DNA: TGTGCCAGCGTCGCATCGGGGGAGGGCAGGGCGAATGGCTACACCTTC
CDR3: CASVASGEGRANGYTF

V: TRBV18
J: TRBJ1-2
D: -
size: -
DNA: TGTGCCAGCTCACCCGGACAGCTCCGCTATGGCTACACCTTC
CDR3: CASSPGQLRYGYTF

V: TRBV5-4
J: TRBJ1-1
D: -
size: -
DNA: TGTGCCAGCAGCCCCTCAGGGCCGAACACTGAAGCTTTCTTT
CDR3: CASSPSGPNTEAFF

V: TRBV5-4
J: TRBJ1-2
D: -
size: -
DNA: TGTGCCAGCAGCTTGGAGAGTAACTATGGCTACACCTTC
CDR3: CASSLESNYGYTF

V: TRBV6-1
J: TRBJ2-1
D: -
size: -
DNA: TGTGCCAGCAGTGAGAGCCGGTTTTCCAATGAGCAGTTCTTC
CDR3: CASSESRFSNEQFF

V: TRBV12-3/TRBV12-4
J: TRBJ1-2
D: TRBD1
size: -
DNA: TGTGCCAGCAGCCCGGACAGGGGGGATGGCTACACCTTC
CDR3: CASSPDRGDGYTF

V: TRBV5-6
J: TRBJ1-1
D: -
size: -
DNA: TGTGCCAGCAGCTTGAGAGCGACTGAAGCTTTCTTT
CDR3: CASSLRATEAFF

V: TRBV29-1
J: TRBJ1-2
D: -
size: -
DNA: TGCAGCGTCCGAGTTAGTGTGAGAGGCTACTATGGCTACACCTTC
CDR3: CSVRVSVRGYYGYTF

V: TRBV5-1
J: TRBJ2-1
D: TRBD2
size: -
DNA: TGCGCCAGCAGTAACCCGGGGGGTAATGAGCAGTTCTTC
CDR3: CASSNPGGNEQFF